This passage covers 26 T cell receptor beta chains from one sample sequenced in a study of blood T cell repertoires in COVID-19. Measured with immunoSEQ multiplex PCR; TCRdb has only the in-frame clones, and not every one. Of 100,000 or so clones listed, around 74% are singletons. Sequences were obtained from peripheral blood. The receptors derive from an older woman with acute or convalescent COVID-19.

The chain has TRBV10-1 and TRBJ2-2; D is unresolved. With 3 bases removed from V and 2 bases from J, the gap between germline ends came to 7 bases. The length of the CDR3 is 14 residues. Germline V gene data show CDR1 as WNHNN and CDR2 as SYGVQD (reference sequence). CDR3 in DNA: TGCGCCAGCAGTGATGGAGTAAACACCGGGGAGCTGTTTTTT. This codes for CASSDGVNTGELFF.

CDR3 region: CASSLGQSPLHF. DNA of the CDR3: TGTGCCAGCAGCTTAGGACAGTCACCCCTCCACTTT. V gene TRBV7-9 combines with J gene TRBJ1-6, with a weak D call TRBD1 (5 bases). CDR3 size: 12 residues. The ends were cut back, 1 base at V and 10 bases at J, with 5 bases in the middle. CDR1 SEHNR and CDR2 FQNEAQ come from the germline V gene (reference sequence).

The chain recombines TRBV7-2 with TRBJ1-2; weak D call: TRBD1 (6 bases). Trimming shortened V by 0 bases and J by 5 bases, and 10 bases separated the two germline ends. Germline-derived CDR1 and CDR2 are SGHTA and FQGNSA. The CDR3 is made up of 14 amino acids. CDR3 sequence (DNA): TGTGCCAGCAGCTTAGCCGGACAGAGGTATGGCTACACCTTC. Amino acids: CASSLAGQRYGYTF.

The rearrangement links TRBV5-4 to TRBJ1-2; 7 positions match TRBD1. Germline loops: CDR1 SGHNT, CDR2 YYREEE (reference sequence). The CDR3 runs to 14 residues. After removal of 2 bases from V and 8 bases from J, the junction contained 9 bases not matched to a gene. CDR3 nucleotide sequence: TGTGCCAGCAGCTTAGACAGGGAATCGTGGGGCTACACCTTC. Encoded protein: CASSLDRESWGYTF.

The table lists this clone with a few counts. J is TRBJ2-3 and V is TRBV5-8, with D hard to call. The CDR3 is made up of 12 amino acids. The V end was cut by 4 bases, the J end by 2 bases, with 5 bases between. CDR1 SGHTS and CDR2 YDEGEE come from the germline V gene. The CDR3 nucleotides are TGTGCCAGCAGCGTCAACACAGATACGCAGTATTTT. Its translation is CASSVNTDTQYF.

V usage is TRBV6-5 and J usage is TRBJ1-2, with TRBD1 identical over 7 bases. The junction had 5 bases not matched to a gene; V was cut back by 6 bases and J by 4 bases. The germline V gene encodes CDR1 MNHEY and CDR2 SVGAGI. The CDR3 covers 13 residues. The CDR3 is CASSRWTGYGYTF. The CDR3 DNA sequence: TGTGCCAGCAGCCGGTGGACAGGCTATGGCTACACCTTC.

The genes are TRBV6-5 and TRBJ1-1; TRBD1 agrees at 8 bases. This CDR3 comprises 13 residues. The J segment lost 2 bases and the V segment lost 6 bases, leaving 2 bases of the junction unmatched. Germline V gene data show CDR1 as MNHEY and CDR2 as SVGAGI. This CDR3 reads CASRDRANTEAFF. The CDR3 DNA sequence: TGTGCCAGCAGGGACAGGGCAAACACTGAAGCTTTCTTT.

V and J are TRBV19 and TRBJ1-2; D unclear. The CDR3 spans 12 residues. CDR1 is LNHDA, CDR2 SQIVND, per germline (reference sequence). V was trimmed by 10 bases and J by 10 bases, leaving 19 bases between them. This chain's CDR3 is CATLEQPADYTF. As DNA, the CDR3 is TGTGCCACCCTAGAACAACCGGCGGACTACACCTTC.

The rearrangement joins TRBV2 to TRBJ2-5, with 7 bases fitting TRBD1. The length of the CDR3 is 15 residues. V lost 4 bases to trimming and J lost 1 base; unmatched junction nucleotides: 6. CDR1 is SNHLY and CDR2 is FYNNEI in the germline V gene. The CDR3 nucleotides read TGTGCCAGCAGTGGGGAAGGGGGCGTCCAAGAGACCCAGTACTTC. This gives the protein CASSGEGGVQETQYF.

The chain is built from TRBV9 and TRBJ2-1, with TRBD2 as a possible D gene (5 bases). Between the trimmed V and J ends, which lost 4 bases and 4 bases, there was a span of 15 bases. The CDR3 contains 15 residues. Germline V gives CDR1 SGDLS, CDR2 YYNGEE. The CDR3 protein is CASSPPRGRYNEQFF. CDR3 coding DNA: TGTGCCAGCAGCCCCCCCCGGGGTCGATACAATGAGCAGTTCTTC.

This clone has just a few counts. The V gene is TRBV30, the J gene TRBJ1-1; weak D call: TRBD1 (6 bases). CDR3 size: 15 residues. Germline loops: CDR1 GTSNPN, CDR2 SVGIG (reference sequence). Trimming cost V 8 bases and J 3 bases, with 22 bases left between them. CDR3 nucleotides: TGTGCCGGGACAAGGGGTCCGGATTGGGACACTGAAGCTTTCTTT. Translation: CAGTRGPDWDTEAFF.

The chain links TRBV5-4 to TRBJ2-7, with TRBD1 matching 11 bases. Germline assignment: CDR1 SGHNT and CDR2 YYREEE (reference sequence). There are 14 residues in the CDR3. V dropped 3 bases and J dropped 6; count of bases not matched to a gene: 5. The CDR3 coding sequence is TGTGCCAGCAGCTCTAGGACAGGGGGCTTCGAGCAGTACTTC. This gives the protein CASSSRTGGFEQYF.

V and J are TRBV19 and TRBJ1-5; 10 bases match TRBD1. The CDR3 runs 16 residues. Per the germline V gene, CDR1 is LNHDA and CDR2 is SQIVND (reference sequence). The J segment lost 1 base and the V segment lost 5 bases, leaving 5 bases of the junction unmatched. The CDR3, as DNA: TGTGCCAGTAGTCCAATGGACAGGGGGAGCAATCAGCCCCAGCATTTT. Its protein product is CASSPMDRGSNQPQHF. The whole variable domain, filled in from reference TRBV19 and TRBJ1-5, reads DGGITQSPKYLFRKEGQNVTLSCEQNLNHDAMYWYRQDPGQGLRLIYYSQIVNDFQKGDIAEGYSVSREKKESFPLTVTSAQKNPTAFYLCASSPMDRGSNQPQHFGDGTRLSIL.

The V call is TRBV16, the J call TRBJ1-1, with TRBD1 as a possible D gene (5 bases). This CDR3 is 14 amino acids long. Per the germline V gene, CDR1 is KGHSY and CDR2 is FQNENV. V dropped 4 bases and J dropped 3 bases, with 12 bases sitting between them. The CDR3 nucleotides read TGTGCCAGCAGCCGGATACAGGCGGACACTGAAGCTTTCTTT. Amino acid sequence: CASSRIQADTEAFF.

The V call is TRBV7-2, the J call TRBJ1-5, with 9 nucleotides matching TRBD1. Trimming removed 5 bases from V and 4 bases from J; junction bases left unmatched: 6. Germline V CDR1 and CDR2: SGHTA, FQGNSA. CDR3 length: 15 residues. This chain's CDR3 is CASSQGQGPNQPQHF. CDR3 sequence (DNA): TGTGCCAGCAGCCAGGGACAGGGACCTAATCAGCCCCAGCATTTT.

The chain uses TRBV5-8 and TRBJ1-2; the D gene is possibly TRBD1 (6 bases). With 0 bases removed from V and 4 bases from J, the gap between germline ends came to 16 bases. The CDR3 sequence is 16 residues long. Germline V CDR1 and CDR2: SGHTS, YDEGEE. Written as DNA, the CDR3 is TGTGCCAGCAGCTTGGCAGGGGTCTCCTTTCTCTATGGCTACACCTTC. Amino acids: CASSLAGVSFLYGYTF.

This chain joins TRBV11-2 and TRBJ2-1; 11 nucleotides line up with TRBD1. With V trimmed by 6 bases and J by 6 bases, 7 bases remained unmatched. The CDR3 covers 15 residues. Germline CDR1 SGHAT, CDR2 FQNNGV. CDR3 loop: CASSVTGTGGNEQFF. DNA for the CDR3: TGTGCCAGCAGTGTTACCGGGACAGGGGGCAATGAGCAGTTCTTC. Using reference TRBV11-2 and TRBJ2-1 for the parts outside the CDR3, the full variable domain is EAGVAQSPRYKIIEKRQSVAFWCNPISGHATLYWYQQILGQGPKLLIQFQNNGVVDDSQLPKDRFSAERLKGVDSTLKIQPAKLEDSAVYLCASSVTGTGGNEQFFGPGTRLTVL.

This clone has only a few counts. The chain uses TRBV5-4 and TRBJ1-2, with 8 positions matching TRBD1. From germline, CDR1 is SGHNT and CDR2 YYREEE (reference sequence). V shed 4 bases and J 4 bases; nucleotides not matched to a gene: 6. The CDR3 has 14 residues. In DNA, the CDR3 is TGTGCCAGCAGCGTCTCCGGGACAGGCTATGGCTACACCTTC. Its translation: CASSVSGTGYGYTF.

The chain is built from TRBV5-1 and TRBJ1-6, with a possible D match to TRBD1 (6 bases). The CDR3 sequence is 14 residues long. V was trimmed by 4 bases and J by 10 bases, leaving 15 bases between them. Germline loops: CDR1 SGHRS, CDR2 YFSETQ. CDR3 bases: TGCGCCAGCAGCCCAGGGGAGTCGGGCTCACCCCTCCACTTT. This codes for CASSPGESGSPLHF.

The count of this clone is one. The chain recombines TRBV5-6 with TRBJ2-1; 10 bases match TRBD2. Germline V CDR1 and CDR2: SGHDT, YYEEEE. The length of the CDR3 is 16 residues. V dropped 4 bases and J dropped 7; count of bases not matched to a gene: 11. The CDR3 coding sequence is TGTGCCAGCAGCCCAAACCTAGCGGGGGTCTTAAATGAGCAGTTCTTC. Protein sequence: CASSPNLAGVLNEQFF.

This clone has just a few counts. The chain uses TRBV10-1 and TRBJ1-5; 7 bases agree with TRBD1. This CDR3 is 17 amino acids long. Per the germline V gene, CDR1 is WNHNN and CDR2 is SYGVQD (reference sequence). V trimming: 6 bases; J trimming: 1 base; junction bases outside the gene matches: 12. CDR3 amino acids: CASRLTGKGGSNQPQHF. The CDR3 region has the DNA TGCGCCAGCAGGCTGACAGGGAAGGGTGGAAGCAATCAGCCCCAGCATTTT.

This chain joins TRBV18 and TRBJ1-2; D remains ambiguous. V lost 1 base and J 6 bases, leaving 9 bases between the germline ends. Germline assignment: CDR1 KGHSH and CDR2 LQKENI. The CDR3 contains 13 residues. CDR3 sequence (DNA): TGTGCCAGCTCACCACGAGGGTCGGATGGCTACACCTTC. Amino acid sequence: CASSPRGSDGYTF.

The chain is built from TRBV5-1 and TRBJ1-1; D perhaps matches TRBD1 (6 bases). V was shortened by 6 bases and J by 1 base, with 13 bases between the two germline ends. Germline CDR1 and CDR2: SGHRS and YFSETQ. The CDR3 spans 14 residues. CDR3 nucleotides: TGCGCCAGCACCGCAGGGACATCGAACACTGAAGCTTTCTTT. Amino acid sequence: CASTAGTSNTEAFF.

The CDR3 DNA follows: TGTGCCAGCAGCCAAGTCCCGGGGAGGCTCTTACAAGAGCAGTTCTTC. Translated: CASSQVPGRLLQEQFF. This rearrangement joins TRBV14 to TRBJ2-1; D is perhaps TRBD2 (6 bases). Trimming took off 1 base at V and 10 bases at J, with 20 bases between the two ends. This CDR3 has 16 residues. Germline CDR1 and CDR2: SGHDN and FVKESK.

The rearrangement uses TRBV11-2 and TRBJ1-1, with TRBD1 as a possible D gene (5 bases). This CDR3 spans 16 amino acids. Germline values: CDR1 SGHAT, CDR2 FQNNGV. Trimming took off 4 bases at V and 5 bases at J, with 20 bases between the two ends. Here the CDR3 reads CASSSSRRLGGTEAFF. The CDR3 region has the DNA TGTGCCAGCAGCTCATCCCGTAGGTTGGGGGGGACTGAAGCTTTCTTT.

This clone was seen a single time. CDR3 region: CASSLGLAADTQYF. Here the CDR3 DNA reads TGCGCCAGCAGCCTGGGACTAGCGGCAGATACGCAGTATTTT. The chain is built from TRBV5-1 and TRBJ2-3; 11 bases fit TRBD2. Germline V CDR1 and CDR2: SGHRS, YFSETQ. V shed 4 bases, J shed 4 bases, and the junction held 2 bases outside the gene matches. The CDR3 extends over 14 amino acids.